The sequence of this T cell receptor (beta chain) was determined in a study of blood T cells in healthy people across ages. Combining a sample-barcoded 5' primer with a J-beta primer mix, a second PCR ran for roughly 7 to 11 cycles. With 12 random nucleotides, a template-switch adaptor tagged each individual cDNA molecule. TCRdb reprocessed the 5' RACE reads via MiXCR and lists one record per CDR3 protein. The sample records about 1.4 million distinct CDR3 sequences, roughly 60% being singletons. The germline V gene encodes CDR1 LNHNV and CDR2 YYDKDF (reference sequence). This CDR3 has 14 residues. The ends were cut back, 9 bases at V and 1 base at J, with 15 bases in the middle.

Sequencing was carried out using blood. This chain joins TRBV15 and TRBJ1-2; the D gene is possibly TRBD1 (5 bases). This clonotype was sampled from a man between 18 and 29 years old in good health. CDR3 residues: CATLGHGDNYGYTF. The CDR3 region has the DNA TGTGCCACGCTCGGACATGGGGATAACTATGGCTACACCTTC.